The 26 T cell receptor beta chains in this list originate from one sample, sequenced in a study of blood T cell repertoires in COVID-19. The table came from immunoSEQ multiplex PCR; TCRdb's copy has only in-frame clones and leaves some out. The data show more than 350,000 clones, more than 80% seen once. Sequenced material: PBMCs or T cells enriched from blood (not recorded which). The origin of the receptors is a man between 18 and 35 years old who had recovered from COVID-19.

The chain is built from TRBV27 and TRBJ1-1; D uncertain. This CDR3 is 15 amino acids long. Germline V CDR1 and CDR2: MNHEY, SMNVEV (reference sequence). The V end lost 5 bases, the J end lost 1 base, and 14 bases lay between the germline ends. CDR3: CASSRLGGSNTEAFF. In nucleotides, the CDR3 is TGTGCCAGCAGTCGCCTGGGAGGTTCGAACACTGAAGCTTTCTTT.

V is TRBV2 and J is TRBJ1-1, with 9 bases that match TRBD1. Germline CDR1 is SNHLY and CDR2 is FYNNEI. The length of the CDR3 is 15 residues. The V and J ends lost 6 bases and 2 bases, in that order; junction bases with no gene match: 7. CDR3 sequence: CASSIEQGANTEAFF. The CDR3 DNA reads TGTGCCAGCAGCATTGAACAGGGGGCCAACACTGAAGCTTTCTTT.

V usage is TRBV25-1 and J usage is TRBJ2-5; 10 bases align to TRBD1. CDR1 is MGHDK, CDR2 SYGVNS, per germline. This CDR3 region has 14 residues. Germline trimming cut 6 bases from V and 10 bases from J; bases unmatched to any gene: 11. The CDR3 DNA sequence: TGTGCCAGCAGGCAGACAGGGGGCCTCCAGGGCCAGTACTTC. Its protein is CASRQTGGLQGQYF.

This chain connects TRBV4-1 to TRBJ2-1, with D possibly matching TRBD2 (6 bases). Germline assignment: CDR1 MGHRA and CDR2 YSYEKL. CDR3 size: 15 residues. V gave up 4 bases and J gave up 7 bases, with 17 bases separating them. The CDR3 reads CASSRAGRSANEQFF. CDR3 nucleotide sequence: TGCGCCAGCAGCCGGGCGGGGCGTTCGGCGAATGAGCAGTTCTTC.

J is TRBJ1-2 and V is TRBV6-2 or TRBV6-3; the D gene is possibly TRBD1 (6 bases). The CDR3 length is 15 residues. Germline lookup yields CDR1 MNHEY and CDR2 SVGEGT. V shed 5 bases and J shed 3 bases, with 16 bases lying between them. CDR3 residues: CASSRPNTGYYGYTF. In nucleotides, the CDR3 is TGTGCCAGCAGTCGACCTAACACAGGGTACTATGGCTACACCTTC.

The chain uses TRBV18 and TRBJ2-4; the D gene is possibly TRBD1 (5 bases). From germline, CDR1 is KGHSH and CDR2 LQKENI. V gave up 4 bases and J gave up 7 bases, with 5 bases separating them. The CDR3 loop spans 11 amino acids. The CDR3 region has the DNA TGTGCCAGCTCACAGGGGAACATTCAGTACTTC. Translated, it gives CASSQGNIQYF.

V and J are TRBV28 and TRBJ2-7; D is uncertain. Trimming took 1 base from V and 4 from J, leaving 11 bases between them. Per germline, CDR1 MDHEN and CDR2 SYDVKM. The CDR3 spans 14 residues. The CDR3 DNA reads as TGTGCCAGCAGTTTATACGGAGATTTTTACGAGCAGTACTTC. It specifies CASSLYGDFYEQYF.

This sequence joins TRBV19 and TRBJ1-1; the D gene is possibly TRBD1 (6 bases). CDR1 and CDR2 (germline): LNHDA, SQIVND (reference sequence). The CDR3 is 14 residues long. V lost 7 bases and J lost 8, with 20 bases in between. The CDR3 nucleotides are TGTGCCAGTATCAGTCTCGAGAGGGGGTTGGAAGCTTTCTTT. This encodes CASISLERGLEAFF.

The V call is TRBV27, the J call TRBJ1-2; tentative D call: TRBD1 (6 bases). This CDR3 region has 14 residues. V lost 3 bases, J lost 5 bases, and 13 bases lay in between. CDR1 MNHEY and CDR2 SMNVEV come from the germline V gene (reference sequence). This CDR3 is CASSFGEGQYGYTF. The DNA for the CDR3 is TGTGCCAGCAGTTTTGGGGAAGGACAGTATGGCTACACCTTC.

Points on this clone: Other DNA sequences from this sample encode an identical CDR3 as well. This chain connects TRBV5-1 to TRBJ2-1; 7 bases are shared with TRBD1. Germline V gene data show CDR1 as SGHRS and CDR2 as YFSETQ. This CDR3 comprises 13 residues. V shed 0 bases, J shed 8 bases, and the junction held 2 bases outside the gene matches. Here the CDR3 DNA reads TGCGCCAGCAGCTTGGGTCAGGGGGATGAGCAGTTCTTC. Translation gives CASSLGQGDEQFF.

The rearrangement joins TRBV5-4 to TRBJ1-2; 8 bases fit TRBD1. V trimming: 4 bases; J trimming: 4 bases; junction bases outside the gene matches: 12. CDR1 and CDR2 (germline): SGHNT, YYREEE (reference sequence). CDR3 size: 16 residues. CDR3 region: CASSPMRTGIGYGYTF. The DNA of the CDR3 is TGTGCCAGCAGCCCGATGAGGACAGGGATTGGCTATGGCTACACCTTC.

The gene calls are TRBV10-3 and TRBJ1-5; 8 bases agree with TRBD1. The CDR3 length is 14 residues. With 4 bases clipped from V and 4 bases from J, the junction kept 3 bases outside the gene matches. Looked up from germline, CDR1 is ENHRY and CDR2 is SYGVKD. The CDR3 coding sequence is TGTGCCATCAGTGCCGGACAGGGAAATCAGCCCCAGCATTTT. Amino acid sequence: CAISAGQGNQPQHF.

The chain couples TRBV5-1 to TRBJ2-1, with D possibly being TRBD2 (6 bases). The germline CDR1 and CDR2 sequences are SGHRS and YFSETQ. V shed 0 bases and J shed 8 bases, with 12 bases lying between them. The CDR3 contains 14 residues. The CDR3 nucleotides are TGCGCCAGCAGCTTGGCGGGAGCGACCCATGAGCAGTTCTTC. As protein: CASSLAGATHEQFF. The full variable domain, with the rest looked up from reference TRBV5-1 and TRBJ2-1, is KAGVTQTPRYLIKTRGQQVTLSCSPISGHRSVSWYQQTPGQGLQFLFEYFSETQRNKGNFPGRFSGRQFSNSRSEMNVSTLELGDSALYLCASSLAGATHEQFFGPGTRLTVL.

J is TRBJ2-7 and V is TRBV2, with 9 bases identical to TRBD1. Trimming at V came to 6 bases and at J to 2 bases, leaving 5 bases not matched to a gene. Germline V gene data show CDR1 as SNHLY and CDR2 as FYNNEI. This CDR3 has 14 amino acids. CDR3 sequence: CASSQNRGPYEQYF. The CDR3 coding sequence is TGTGCCAGCAGCCAAAACAGGGGGCCCTACGAGCAGTACTTC.

The chain is built from TRBV19 and TRBJ2-1; maybe TRBD1 (5 bases). Germline CDR1 and CDR2: LNHDA and SQIVND (reference sequence). V lost 5 bases, J lost 10 bases, and 18 bases lay in between. The CDR3 runs to 14 residues. The DNA of the CDR3 is TGTGCCAGTAGTCCGGACCGTATCGCAGGGGAGCAGTTCTTC. Translation: CASSPDRIAGEQFF.

The chain employs TRBV6-5 and TRBJ2-7; D call uncertain. V dropped 0 bases and J dropped 3 bases, with 9 bases sitting between them. The CDR3 consists of 14 residues. Germline lookup yields CDR1 MNHEY and CDR2 SVGAGI. CDR3: CASSYSYSLYEQYF. The CDR3 nucleotides are TGTGCCAGCAGTTACTCGTACAGCCTCTACGAGCAGTACTTC.

The J gene is TRBJ2-1, the V gene TRBV19; TRBD2 matches at 7 bases. V lost 6 bases and J lost 5; bases outside the gene matches: 4. The CDR3 loop spans 13 amino acids. Germline CDR1 LNHDA, CDR2 SQIVND (reference sequence). The CDR3 sequence: CASSASGNNEQFF. The CDR3 nucleotides are TGTGCCAGTAGCGCTAGCGGAAACAATGAGCAGTTCTTC.

The chain couples TRBV27 to TRBJ1-2; 9 bases are a match to TRBD1. V dropped 3 bases and J dropped 0; count of bases not matched to a gene: 8. Germline loops: CDR1 MNHEY, CDR2 SMNVEV (reference sequence). This CDR3 is built from 17 residues. As DNA, the CDR3 is TGTGCCAGCAGTTTCACAGGGGGCGCAAGAACTAACTATGGCTACACCTTC. Encoded protein: CASSFTGGARTNYGYTF.

The rearrangement joins TRBV28 to TRBJ1-2; TRBD1 is a possible D gene (5 bases). This CDR3 is 12 amino acids long. V was pared by 4 bases and J by 13 bases, with 16 bases between. Germline-derived CDR1 and CDR2 are MDHEN and SYDVKM. CDR3 bases: TGTGCCAGCAGTTCATTAGACAGTTATGGCACCTTC. Protein sequence: CASSSLDSYGTF.

The chain links TRBV5-1 to TRBJ2-1; D gene unclear. Germline CDR1 and CDR2: SGHRS and YFSETQ. Trimming took off 2 bases at V and 7 bases at J, with 16 bases between the two ends. This CDR3 has 15 amino acids. CDR3: CASSFSPSPENEQFF. In DNA, the CDR3 is TGCGCCAGCAGCTTTAGTCCTTCGCCTGAAAATGAGCAGTTCTTC. The full variable domain, in which reference TRBV5-1 and TRBJ2-1 provide the parts outside the CDR3, is KAGVTQTPRYLIKTRGQQVTLSCSPISGHRSVSWYQQTPGQGLQFLFEYFSETQRNKGNFPGRFSGRQFSNSRSEMNVSTLELGDSALYLCASSFSPSPENEQFFGPGTRLTVL.

The V gene is TRBV18, the J gene TRBJ1-5, with TRBD1 identical over 10 bases. J gave up 7 bases and V 4 bases, and 7 bases lay outside the gene matches. This CDR3 spans 15 amino acids. Germline CDR1 and CDR2: KGHSH and LQKENI. This chain's CDR3 is CASSLGTGVLQPQHF. DNA of the CDR3: TGTGCCAGCTCACTGGGGACAGGGGTTTTGCAGCCCCAGCATTTT.

The chain links TRBV9 to TRBJ2-1, with TRBD2 matching over 8 bases. The CDR3 loop spans 15 amino acids. Per germline, CDR1 SGDLS and CDR2 YYNGEE. Trimming took 4 bases from V and 2 from J; bases not matched to a gene: 5. The CDR3 reads CASSTLAGPYNEQFF. CDR3 DNA: TGTGCCAGCAGCACTCTAGCGGGCCCCTACAATGAGCAGTTCTTC.

This chain uses TRBV7-3 with TRBJ2-1, with D possibly TRBD2 on 5 matching bases. The CDR3 runs 15 residues. Trimming took off 4 bases at V and 6 bases at J, with 16 bases between the two ends. Germline values: CDR1 SGHTA, CDR2 FQGTGA. DNA for the CDR3: TGTGCCAGCAGCTCGGGGAATCTGGTCGGCAATGAGCAGTTCTTC. It translates to CASSSGNLVGNEQFF.

The CDR3 protein is CASSPTASGCTF. In DNA, the CDR3 is TGTGCCAGTAGTCCGACAGCCTCTGGGTGTACCTTC. This chain links TRBV19 with TRBJ1-2; tentatively, D is TRBD1 (5 bases). Germline CDR1 and CDR2: LNHDA and SQIVND (reference sequence). This CDR3 has 12 residues. With 5 bases removed from V and 14 bases from J, the gap between germline ends came to 18 bases. The variable domain in full, completed from reference TRBV19 and TRBJ1-2, reads DGGITQSPKYLFRKEGQNVTLSCEQNLNHDAMYWYRQDPGQGLRLIYYSQIVNDFQKGDIAEGYSVSREKKESFPLTVTSAQKNPTAFYLCASSPTASGCTFGSGTRLTVV.

The chain has TRBV19 and TRBJ2-1, with D possibly TRBD2 on 6 matching bases. In germline, CDR1 is LNHDA, CDR2 SQIVND (reference sequence). The length of the CDR3 is 14 residues. The V gene lost 3 bases and the J gene lost 5 bases, with 11 bases spanning the gap. CDR3 in amino acids: CASSIGGTHNEQFF. The CDR3, as DNA: TGTGCCAGTAGTATTGGCGGGACGCACAATGAGCAGTTCTTC.

This rearrangement joins TRBV7-2 to TRBJ1-5; TRBD1 might be the D (6 bases). CDR3 length equals 15 residues. Germline V lookup: CDR1 SGHTA, CDR2 FQGNSA. The ends were cut back, 3 bases at V and 3 bases at J, with 12 bases in the middle. CDR3 in DNA: TGTGCCAGCAGCTTGCGTCAGGGGTACAATCAGCCCCAGCATTTT. Encoded protein: CASSLRQGYNQPQHF. Full variable domain (missing parts from reference TRBV7-2 and TRBJ1-5): GAGVSQSPSNKVTEKGKDVELRCDPISGHTALYWYRQSLGQGLEFLIYFQGNSAPDKSGLPSDRFSAERTGGSVSTLTIQRTQQEDSAVYLCASSLRQGYNQPQHFGDGTRLSIL.